The 15 T cell receptor beta chains below come from one sample, sequenced in a study of OX40 agonist ivuxolimab in advanced cancers. Profiled with immunoSEQ multiplex PCR; TCRdb holds only in-frame clones, not every one. Of tens of thousands of clones in the sample, around nine tenths were seen once. The material was CD4+ or CD8+ T cells sorted from blood, obtained in a trial of the OX40 agonist ivuxolimab. The receptors shown here come from an adult with an advanced solid tumor such as melanoma, head and neck, liver or kidney cancer.

The gene calls are TRBV6-1 and TRBJ1-2; D is uncertain. The germline V gene has CDR1 MNHNS and CDR2 SASEGT. The CDR3 covers 12 residues. With 4 bases removed from V and 8 bases from J, the gap between germline ends came to 11 bases. The CDR3 reads CASSVGDNGYTF. The DNA of the CDR3 is TGTGCCAGCAGTGTAGGTGATAACGGCTACACCTTC.

The chain is built from TRBV5-1 and TRBJ1-1; D not certain. V was shortened by 0 bases and J by 3 bases, with 12 bases between the two germline ends. This CDR3 has 15 residues. CDR1 and CDR2 (germline): SGHRS, YFSETQ. The DNA for the CDR3 is TGCGCCAGCAGCTTGGTCGCGGGTAGAGACACTGAAGCTTTCTTT. It specifies CASSLVAGRDTEAFF.

This chain links TRBV19 with TRBJ2-7, with 9 bases fitting TRBD1. The germline CDR1 and CDR2 sequences are LNHDA and SQIVND (reference sequence). V trimming: 4 bases; J trimming: 5 bases; junction bases outside the gene matches: 6. This CDR3 has 14 residues. DNA of the CDR3: TGTGCCAGTAGTAAACAGGGGGCATTCAACGAGCAGTACTTC. The encoded protein is CASSKQGAFNEQYF.

V usage is TRBV6-5 and J usage is TRBJ2-5; a possible D gene is TRBD1 (6 bases). Germline V lookup: CDR1 MNHEY, CDR2 SVGAGI. Trimming removed 1 base at V and 3 bases at J, with 12 bases between. The CDR3 runs 15 residues. The CDR3 DNA reads as TGTGCCAGCAGTTACTTAAGGGGACAAGAAGAGACCCAGTACTTC. It specifies CASSYLRGQEETQYF.

The chain has TRBV6-1 and TRBJ1-1; tentatively, D is TRBD1 (6 bases). This CDR3 region has 14 residues. Germline V CDR1 and CDR2: MNHNS, SASEGT. V lost 1 base to trimming and J lost 11 bases, with 17 bases between them. CDR3 protein: CASSEGGAAIQAFF. The CDR3, as DNA: TGTGCCAGCAGTGAAGGGGGGGCAGCCATTCAGGCTTTCTTT.

The chain links TRBV7-2 to TRBJ1-3; 7 nucleotides match TRBD1. The CDR3 sequence is 15 residues long. Germline-derived CDR1 and CDR2 are SGHTA and FQGNSA. Unmatched junction bases numbered 6, after V lost 5 bases and J lost 2 bases. CDR3: CASSINRGAGNTIYF. The DNA for the CDR3 is TGTGCCAGCAGCATTAACAGGGGCGCTGGAAACACCATATATTTT.

The chain joins TRBV6-5 to TRBJ1-1, with a weak D call TRBD1 (6 bases). There are 13 residues in the CDR3. V was cut by 5 bases and J by 6 bases, with 13 bases left in between. Germline CDR1 is MNHEY and CDR2 is SVGAGI. The CDR3 DNA follows: TGTGCCAGCAGTATAACAGGGCAGGCTGAAGCTTTCTTT. It translates to CASSITGQAEAFF.

The rearrangement joins TRBV27 to TRBJ2-1; TRBD1 is a possible D gene (5 bases). In germline, CDR1 is MNHEY, CDR2 SMNVEV (reference sequence). The CDR3 contains 14 residues. V was trimmed by 2 bases and J by 2 bases, leaving 7 bases between them. CDR3 bases: TGTGCCAGCAGTTTACCAGGGCCCTACAATGAGCAGTTCTTC. Translated: CASSLPGPYNEQFF.

A few counts support this clone. The chain recombines TRBV4-1 with TRBJ2-1; no firm D call. There are 15 residues in the CDR3. V lost 2 bases to trimming and J lost 0 bases, with 8 bases between them. Germline assignment: CDR1 MGHRA and CDR2 YSYEKL. The CDR3 is CASSQSDNSYNEQFF. CDR3 in DNA: TGCGCCAGCAGCCAATCCGACAACTCCTACAATGAGCAGTTCTTC.

This sequence joins TRBV30 and TRBJ1-2; 7 bases agree with TRBD1. Unmatched junction bases numbered 4, after V lost 0 bases and J lost 6 bases. The CDR3 sequence is 13 residues long. Per the germline V gene, CDR1 is GTSNPN and CDR2 is SVGIG (reference sequence). The CDR3 DNA reads TGTGCCTGGAGTGTAGTACAGGGGAATGGCTACACCTTC. It translates to CAWSVVQGNGYTF.

As DNA, the CDR3 is TGTGCCAGTAGTCCTAGCGGCTTAGATACGCAGTATTTT. Its translation is CASSPSGLDTQYF. The rearrangement uses TRBV19 and TRBJ2-3; TRBD2 matches at 7 bases. With 5 bases clipped from V and 5 bases from J, the junction kept 4 bases outside the gene matches. The CDR3 spans 13 residues. Per the germline V gene, CDR1 is LNHDA and CDR2 is SQIVND (reference sequence).

This chain connects TRBV11-3 to TRBJ2-2; D is ambiguous. Trimming left V 5 bases short and J 0 bases short, with 13 bases between. There are 16 residues in the CDR3. Per germline, CDR1 SGHNT and CDR2 YENEEA. CDR3 bases: TGTGCCAGCAGCCTACCAACCGGAACGAACACCGGGGAGCTGTTTTTT. Translating it yields CASSLPTGTNTGELFF.

J is TRBJ1-4 and V is TRBV7-9, with 9 bases aligning to TRBD1. CDR1 is SEHNR and CDR2 is FQNEAQ in the germline V gene (reference sequence). The CDR3 extends over 14 amino acids. V lost 5 bases to trimming and J lost 8 bases; unmatched junction nucleotides: 6. DNA for the CDR3: TGTGCCAGCAGCACAACAGGGGGCGGGGAAAAACTGTTTTTT. Its translation: CASSTTGGGEKLFF.

This clone was found once. This chain joins TRBV11-2 and TRBJ1-6; D remains unclear. V gave up 0 bases and J gave up 1 base, with 7 bases separating them. In germline, CDR1 is SGHAT, CDR2 FQNNGV. CDR3 size: 16 residues. The CDR3 DNA follows: TGTGCCAGCAGCTTAGATACACGGTCCTATAATTCACCCCTCCACTTT. Residues: CASSLDTRSYNSPLHF.

The chain employs TRBV7-8 and TRBJ2-5; possible D gene TRBD1, 5 bases. V gave up 5 bases and J gave up 5 bases, with 18 bases separating them. Looked up from germline, CDR1 is SGHVS and CDR2 is FQNEAQ. The CDR3 length is 15 residues. CDR3 sequence: CASSNRGGNAETQYF. CDR3 in DNA: TGTGCCAGCAGCAATAGGGGCGGAAACGCGGAGACCCAGTACTTC.